These T cell receptor beta chains were read from a single sample in a study of blood T cell repertoires in COVID-19. Sequencing used immunoSEQ multiplex PCR; TCRdb keeps in-frame clones, though not all of them. Altogether 200,000 to 250,000 clones are present, approximately 86% being singletons, with the ten largest covering approximately 4%. The sequenced sample was peripheral blood. These receptors were taken from a woman aged 80 or over with acute or convalescent COVID-19. Each CDR3 is given with its conserved first and last residue. The D gene is left open where the match is weak. A row's size may be missing; if present it is once, few, many or a size class.

j_gene	v_gene	abundance	d_gene	CDR3aa	CDR3nt
TRBJ1-5	TRBV5-1	-	-	CASSLEPRRGGPSNQPQHF	TGCGCCAGCAGCTTGGAGCCCCGACGGGGAGGGCCTAGCAATCAGCCCCAGCATTTT
TRBJ1-2	TRBV5-1	-	-	CASSPGTNGYTF	TGCGCCAGCAGCCCCGGGACAAATGGCTACACCTTC
TRBJ1-2	TRBV4-2	-	-	CASSQVSQDYGYTF	TGTGCCAGCAGCCAAGTGAGTCAGGACTATGGCTACACCTTC
TRBJ1-1	TRBV3-1/TRBV3-2	-	-	CASSQRGVNTEAFF	TGTGCCAGCAGCCAAAGGGGCGTGAACACTGAAGCTTTCTTT
TRBJ2-2	TRBV5-4	-	TRBD1	CASGRTGGNTGELFF	TGTGCCAGCGGGCGGACAGGGGGGAACACCGGGGAGCTGTTTTTT
TRBJ1-3	TRBV9	once	-	CASSQHDRNPSSGNTIYF	TGTGCCAGCAGCCAACATGACAGGAACCCTAGCTCTGGAAACACCATATATTTT
TRBJ1-2	TRBV10-3	once	-	CAIRVGQSRDYTYGYTF	TGTGCCATCCGGGTTGGTCAATCCAGGGACTACACGTATGGCTACACCTTC
TRBJ2-2	TRBV19	-	-	CASSIDPGGSGELFF	TGTGCCAGTAGTATAGACCCGGGCGGGTCCGGGGAGCTGTTTTTT
TRBJ1-3	TRBV18	-	-	CASSIQGNSGNTIYF	TGTGCCAGCTCAATCCAGGGGAACTCTGGAAACACCATATATTTT
TRBJ1-1	TRBV29-1	-	-	CSVERVEAPEAFF	TGCAGCGTTGAAAGAGTGGAGGCCCCTGAAGCTTTCTTT
TRBJ1-2	TRBV11-3	once	-	CASSLGGWGVLDGYTF	TGTGCCAGCAGCTTAGGGGGTTGGGGCGTTCTGGATGGCTACACCTTC
TRBJ1-2	TRBV9	-	TRBD1	CASSVGTGGANYGYTF	TGTGCCAGCAGCGTAGGGACAGGGGGCGCAAATTATGGCTACACCTTC
TRBJ1-1	TRBV27	-	-	CASSSLPGPTEAFF	TGTGCCAGCAGTTCCCTCCCAGGGCCCACTGAAGCTTTCTTT
TRBJ1-1	TRBV20-1	-	-	CSAGPLTEAFF	TGCAGTGCTGGGCCCCTCACTGAAGCTTTCTTT
TRBJ1-1	TRBV4-3	few	-	CASSQVQGTEAFF	TGCGCCAGCAGCCAAGTGCAGGGGACTGAAGCTTTCTTT
TRBJ1-2	TRBV19	-	TRBD1	CASNSQGAFGYTF	TGTGCCAGTAATTCCCAGGGGGCGTTCGGCTACACCTTC
TRBJ1-1	TRBV30	-	TRBD1	CAWIPLGAGGQDEAFF	TGTGCCTGGATCCCTCTCGGGGCAGGGGGACAAGATGAAGCTTTCTTT
TRBJ1-1	TRBV28	-	TRBD1	CASRNRQGRRVVNTEAFF	TGTGCCAGCAGAAATAGACAGGGCCGACGTGTTGTGAACACTGAAGCTTTCTTT
TRBJ1-5	TRBV2	-	-	CASSEAVMRGGSSNQPQHF	TGTGCCAGCAGTGAAGCGGTCATGAGGGGGGGAAGTAGCAATCAGCCCCAGCATTTT
TRBJ1-6	TRBV27	-	TRBD1	CASSLGTDNNSPLHF	TGTGCCAGCAGTTTAGGGACAGACAATAATTCACCCCTCCACTTT
TRBJ1-2	TRBV10-3	once	TRBD1	CAIRRDRENYGYTF	TGTGCCATCAGACGGGACAGGGAGAACTATGGCTACACCTTC
TRBJ2-7	TRBV5-8	-	-	CASSFSPYEQYF	TGTGCCAGCAGCTTCTCCCCGTACGAGCAGTACTTC
TRBJ1-1	TRBV7-3	-	-	CASSPQSGMNTEAFF	TGTGCCAGCAGCCCACAGTCAGGCATGAACACTGAAGCTTTCTTT
TRBJ2-3	TRBV27	-	-	CASSFGGGADTQYF	TGTGCCAGCAGTTTCGGGGGTGGGGCAGATACGCAGTATTTT
TRBJ1-1	TRBV7-6	-	-	CASSFQENTEAFF	TGTGCCAGCAGCTTCCAGGAGAACACTGAAGCTTTCTTT
TRBJ1-1	TRBV5-4	-	-	CASSSMGGGKAFF	TGTGCCAGCAGCTCGATGGGAGGGGGGAAAGCTTTCTTT
TRBJ1-2	TRBV11-2	-	-	CASNFHRVYGYTF	TGTGCCAGCAACTTTCACAGGGTCTATGGCTACACCTTC
TRBJ2-2	TRBV14	few	-	CASSLGAPRNTGELFF	TGTGCCAGCAGCCTAGGGGCCCCGAGGAACACCGGGGAGCTGTTTTTT
TRBJ2-7	TRBV7-6	few	TRBD2	CASSSGLAGGHASYEQYF	TGTGCCAGCAGCTCGGGACTAGCGGGGGGGCATGCCTCCTACGAGCAGTACTTC